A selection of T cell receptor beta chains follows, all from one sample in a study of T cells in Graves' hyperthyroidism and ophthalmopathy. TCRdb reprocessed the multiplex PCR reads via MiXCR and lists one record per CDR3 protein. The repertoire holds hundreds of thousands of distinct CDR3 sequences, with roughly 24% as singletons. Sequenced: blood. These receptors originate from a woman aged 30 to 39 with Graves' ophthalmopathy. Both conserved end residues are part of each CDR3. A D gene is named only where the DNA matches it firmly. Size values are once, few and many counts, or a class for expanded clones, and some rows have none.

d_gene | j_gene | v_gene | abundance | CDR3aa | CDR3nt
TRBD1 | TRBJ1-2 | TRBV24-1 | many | CATSDPATGGYGYTF | TGTGCCACCAGTGATCCCGCTACAGGGGGCTATGGCTACACCTTC
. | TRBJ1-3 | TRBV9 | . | CASSVGPSGNTIYF | TGTGCCAGCAGCGTAGGTCCTAGTGGAAACACCATATATTTT
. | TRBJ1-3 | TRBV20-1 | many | CSAIRTAGNTIYF | TGCAGTGCTATCCGGACAGCTGGAAACACCATATATTTT
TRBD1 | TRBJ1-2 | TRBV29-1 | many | CSVEPNRGAYGYTF | TGCAGCGTTGAGCCGAACAGGGGGGCCTATGGCTACACCTTC
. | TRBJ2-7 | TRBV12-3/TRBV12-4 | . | CASSPAAYEQYF | TGTGCCAGCAGCCCCGCTGCCTACGAGCAGTACTTC
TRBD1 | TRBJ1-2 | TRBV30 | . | CASSGTGFPEDGYTF | TGTGCCTCCTCCGGGACAGGGTTCCCAGAAGATGGCTACACCTTC
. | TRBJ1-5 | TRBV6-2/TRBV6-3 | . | CASRWGGGGDQPQHF | TGTGCCAGCAGATGGGGTGGGGGGGGCGATCAGCCCCAGCATTTT
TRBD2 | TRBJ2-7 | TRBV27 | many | CASSDDVPGLSSYEQYF | TGTGCCAGCAGTGATGACGTACCGGGACTAAGCTCCTACGAGCAGTACTTC
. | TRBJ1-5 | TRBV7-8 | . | CASSEQGGNQPQHF | TGTGCCAGCAGCGAACAGGGTGGTAATCAGCCCCAGCATTTT
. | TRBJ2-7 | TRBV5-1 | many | CASSLEGIPGLEQYF | TGCGCCAGCAGCTTGGAGGGTATCCCGGGTCTCGAGCAGTACTTC
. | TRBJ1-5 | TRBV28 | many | CASIRGASNQPQHF | TGTGCCAGCATTCGAGGCGCGAGCAATCAGCCCCAGCATTTT
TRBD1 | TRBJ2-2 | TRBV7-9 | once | CASSFGQGDTGELVF | TGTGCCAGCAGCTTCGGACAGGGCGACACCGGGGAGCTGGTTTTT
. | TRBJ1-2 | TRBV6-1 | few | CASARGVSQGGYTF | TGTGCCAGCGCCCGAGGAGTCAGTCAGGGTGGCTACACCTTC
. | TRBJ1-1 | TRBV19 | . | CASSIEGVEAFF | TGTGCCAGTAGTATAGAAGGAGTTGAAGCTTTCTTT
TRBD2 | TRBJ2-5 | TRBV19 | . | CASSIGSGSGGRRETQYF | TGTGCCAGTAGTATAGGGTCCGGTAGCGGGGGACGTAGGGAGACCCAGTACTTC
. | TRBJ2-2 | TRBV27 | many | CASSFVKGSSISNTGELFF | TGTGCCAGCAGTTTCGTCAAGGGCTCCTCCATTTCGAACACCGGGGAGCTGTTTTTT
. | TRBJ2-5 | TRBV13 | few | CASSSTVTGETQYF | TGTGCCAGCAGCTCGACAGTGACGGGGGAGACCCAGTACTTC
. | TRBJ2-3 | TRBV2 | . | CASTLGVGLSSTDTQYF | TGTGCCAGCACTCTAGGGGTGGGGCTTTCTAGCACAGATACGCAGTATTTT
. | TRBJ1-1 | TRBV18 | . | CASSPPDYTEAFF | TGTGCCAGCTCACCACCCGACTACACTGAAGCTTTCTTT
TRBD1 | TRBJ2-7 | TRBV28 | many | CASIRRDRGHEQYF | TGTGCCAGCATTCGCCGGGACAGGGGCCACGAGCAGTACTTC
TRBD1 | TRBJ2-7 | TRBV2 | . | CASGDKQGADEQYF | TGTGCCAGCGGGGATAAACAGGGGGCCGATGAGCAGTACTTC
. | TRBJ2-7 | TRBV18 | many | CASSLESPGYEQYF | TGTGCCAGCTCACTAGAATCTCCGGGTTACGAGCAGTACTTC
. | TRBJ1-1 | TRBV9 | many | CASSQTGTEAFF | TGTGCCAGCAGCCAGACAGGCACTGAAGCTTTCTTT
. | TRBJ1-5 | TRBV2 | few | CASSEGRQERNQPQHF | TGTGCCAGCAGTGAAGGCCGACAGGAACGCAATCAGCCCCAGCATTTT
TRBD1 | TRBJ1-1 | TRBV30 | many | CARPRDRDTRTEAFF | TGTGCCCGCCCCCGGGACAGGGACACTAGGACTGAAGCTTTCTTT
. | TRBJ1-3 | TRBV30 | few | CAWGSRGRIVRSGNTIYF | TGTGCCTGGGGTTCCCGGGGCAGGATCGTACGCTCTGGAAACACCATATATTTT
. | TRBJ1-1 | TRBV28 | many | CATKLTDTEAFF | TGTGCCACGAAACTGACAGACACTGAAGCTTTCTTT
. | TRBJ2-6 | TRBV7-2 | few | CASSLGQLFSGANVLTF | TGTGCCAGCAGCTTAGGGCAGCTATTCTCTGGGGCCAACGTCCTGACTTTC